Listed below are T cell receptor beta chains from one sample, sequenced in a study of beta chain features in type 1 diabetes. Some clones are missing from TCRdb's copy, which holds only in-frame ones; the method was immunoSEQ multiplex PCR. Among approximately 110,000 clones, 40% were seen once, and the ten largest hold 0.065%. The sequencing input was stem cell memory CD4+ T cells from blood. These receptors all come from a woman under 30 in good health. Each CDR3 is given with its conserved first and last residue. Each record gives: CDR3 DNA, CDR3 protein, clone size, J gene, D gene, V gene. D genes are given only for firm matches. Clone sizes are given selectively: once, few, many, or a class where the clone is expanded.

CDR3nt: TGCAGCGTTGTACCAGGGGGCTATGGCTACACCTTC; CDR3aa: CSVVPGGYGYTF; abundance: NA; j_gene: TRBJ1-2; d_gene: TRBD1; v_gene: TRBV29-1
CDR3nt: TGTGCCAGCTCACCACCGTCCGGGGGAGGGCAACAGCCCCAGCATTTT; CDR3aa: CASSPPSGGGQQPQHF; abundance: NA; j_gene: TRBJ1-5; d_gene: NA; v_gene: TRBV18
CDR3nt: TGTGCCAGCTCACTCTCCCCGGGACACCGGAACTATGGCTACACCTTC; CDR3aa: CASSLSPGHRNYGYTF; abundance: few; j_gene: TRBJ1-2; d_gene: NA; v_gene: TRBV18
CDR3nt: TGCGCCAGCAGCCCGGGGACAGGGGTTGACTATGAGCAGTTCTTC; CDR3aa: CASSPGTGVDYEQFF; abundance: NA; j_gene: TRBJ2-1; d_gene: TRBD1; v_gene: TRBV5-1
CDR3nt: TGTGCCAGCTCATCTCTTCGGGGTAGCGGAGAAGAGACCCAGTACTTC; CDR3aa: CASSSLRGSGEETQYF; abundance: NA; j_gene: TRBJ2-5; d_gene: NA; v_gene: TRBV18
CDR3nt: TGTGCCAAAAGGGGCAGGGCAAGTAACGAGCAGTACTTC; CDR3aa: CAKRGRASNEQYF; abundance: NA; j_gene: TRBJ2-7; d_gene: NA; v_gene: TRBV2
CDR3nt: TGCAGCGTTGGGGACATTACAGATACGCAGTATTTT; CDR3aa: CSVGDITDTQYF; abundance: NA; j_gene: TRBJ2-3; d_gene: NA; v_gene: TRBV29-1
CDR3nt: TGTGCCAGCAGTTACGGCCCACATGAGCAGTTCTTC; CDR3aa: CASSYGPHEQFF; abundance: NA; j_gene: TRBJ2-1; d_gene: NA; v_gene: TRBV6-6
CDR3nt: TGTGCCAGCAGCCCTCTGAGCGGACCCTACAATGAGCAGTTCTTC; CDR3aa: CASSPLSGPYNEQFF; abundance: few; j_gene: TRBJ2-1; d_gene: NA; v_gene: TRBV7-2
CDR3nt: TGCGCCAGCAGCTTGAGGACAACAGGGGTGGGGTCCAAAAACATTCAGTACTTC; CDR3aa: CASSLRTTGVGSKNIQYF; abundance: NA; j_gene: TRBJ2-4; d_gene: TRBD1; v_gene: TRBV5-1
CDR3nt: TGTGCCAGCTCACCATCCGGGACAGGAAATGAAAAACTGTTTTTT; CDR3aa: CASSPSGTGNEKLFF; abundance: NA; j_gene: TRBJ1-4; d_gene: TRBD1; v_gene: TRBV18
CDR3nt: TGTGCCAGCAGGCCGACCGGGCTAGCGGGAGGCGGCTCCTACAATGAGCAGTTCTTC; CDR3aa: CASRPTGLAGGGSYNEQFF; abundance: NA; j_gene: TRBJ2-1; d_gene: TRBD2; v_gene: TRBV7-6
CDR3nt: TGTGCCAGCAGCTTAACCCCACTAGCGGGGAACACCGGGGAGCTGTTTTTT; CDR3aa: CASSLTPLAGNTGELFF; abundance: NA; j_gene: TRBJ2-2; d_gene: TRBD2; v_gene: TRBV7-6